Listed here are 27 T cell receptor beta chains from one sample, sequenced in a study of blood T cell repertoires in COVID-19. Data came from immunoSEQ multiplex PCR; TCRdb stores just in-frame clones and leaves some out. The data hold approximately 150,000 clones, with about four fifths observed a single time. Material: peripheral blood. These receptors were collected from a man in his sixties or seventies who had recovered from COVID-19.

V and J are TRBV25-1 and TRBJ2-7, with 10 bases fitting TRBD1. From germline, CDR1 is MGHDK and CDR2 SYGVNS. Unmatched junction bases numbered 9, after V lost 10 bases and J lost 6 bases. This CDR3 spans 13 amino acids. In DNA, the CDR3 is TGTGCCACCAGGACAGGGGGTAAAGGCGAGCAGTACTTC. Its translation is CATRTGGKGEQYF.

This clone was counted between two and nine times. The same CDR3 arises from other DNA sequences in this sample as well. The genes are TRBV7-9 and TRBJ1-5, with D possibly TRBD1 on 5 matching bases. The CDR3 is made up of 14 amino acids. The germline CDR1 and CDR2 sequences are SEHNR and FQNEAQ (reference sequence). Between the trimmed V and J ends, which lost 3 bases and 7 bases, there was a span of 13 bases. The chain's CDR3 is CASSLGQGGQPQHF. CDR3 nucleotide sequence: TGTGCCAGCAGCTTGGGGCAGGGAGGCCAGCCCCAGCATTTT.

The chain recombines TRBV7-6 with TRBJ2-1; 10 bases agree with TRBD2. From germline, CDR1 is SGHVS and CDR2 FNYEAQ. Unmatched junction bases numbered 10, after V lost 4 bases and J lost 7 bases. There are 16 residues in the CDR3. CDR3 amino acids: CASSSRPSGSANEQFF. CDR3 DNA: TGTGCCAGCAGCTCCCGTCCTAGCGGGAGTGCGAATGAGCAGTTCTTC.

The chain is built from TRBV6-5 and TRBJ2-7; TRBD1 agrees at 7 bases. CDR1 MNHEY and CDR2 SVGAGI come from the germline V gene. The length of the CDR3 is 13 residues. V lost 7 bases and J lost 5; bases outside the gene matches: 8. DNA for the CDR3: TGTGCCAGCAAGCCGGGACAGTCCCACGAGCAGTACTTC. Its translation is CASKPGQSHEQYF.

CDR3 loop: CASLGDRGLHEQYF. As DNA, the CDR3 is TGTGCCAGCCTTGGGGACAGGGGGCTCCACGAGCAGTACTTC. The chain joins TRBV6-5 to TRBJ2-7; TRBD1 matches at 12 bases. V shed 8 bases, J shed 5 bases, and the junction held 7 bases outside the gene matches. The CDR3 covers 14 residues. Germline loops: CDR1 MNHEY, CDR2 SVGAGI.

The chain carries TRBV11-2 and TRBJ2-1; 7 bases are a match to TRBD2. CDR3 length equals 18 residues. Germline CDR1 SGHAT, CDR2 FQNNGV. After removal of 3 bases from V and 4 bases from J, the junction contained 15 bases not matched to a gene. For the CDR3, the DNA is TGTGCCAGCAGCTTTGTAGACATGCGGCTAGCGGAATACAATGAGCAGTTCTTC. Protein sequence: CASSFVDMRLAEYNEQFF.

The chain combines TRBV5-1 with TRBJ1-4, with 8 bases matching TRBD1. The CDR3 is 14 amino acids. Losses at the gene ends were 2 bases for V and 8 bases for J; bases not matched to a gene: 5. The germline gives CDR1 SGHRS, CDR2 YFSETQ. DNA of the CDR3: TGCGCCAGCAGCTTCAGGGGGCTCGGGGAAAAACTGTTTTTT. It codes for CASSFRGLGEKLFF.

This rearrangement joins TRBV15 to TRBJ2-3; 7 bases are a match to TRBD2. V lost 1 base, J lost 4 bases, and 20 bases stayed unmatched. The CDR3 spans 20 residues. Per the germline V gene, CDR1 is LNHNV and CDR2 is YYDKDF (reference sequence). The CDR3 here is CATSRASRLVLGGRSDTQYF. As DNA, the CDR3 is TGTGCCACCAGCAGAGCCTCACGACTAGTTTTGGGCGGGAGATCAGATACGCAGTATTTT.

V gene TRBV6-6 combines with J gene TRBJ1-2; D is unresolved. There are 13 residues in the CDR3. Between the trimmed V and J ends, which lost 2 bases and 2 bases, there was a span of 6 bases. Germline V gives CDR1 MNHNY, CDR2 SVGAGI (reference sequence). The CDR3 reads CASSYPGNYGYTF. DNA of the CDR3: TGTGCCAGCAGTTACCCGGGAAACTATGGCTACACCTTC.

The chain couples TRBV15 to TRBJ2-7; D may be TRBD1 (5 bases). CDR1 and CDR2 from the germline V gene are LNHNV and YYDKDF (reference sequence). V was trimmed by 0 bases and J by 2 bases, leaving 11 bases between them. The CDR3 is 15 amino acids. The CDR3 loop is CATSRDPDSAYEQYF. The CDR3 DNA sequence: TGTGCCACCAGCAGAGATCCTGACAGCGCCTACGAGCAGTACTTC.

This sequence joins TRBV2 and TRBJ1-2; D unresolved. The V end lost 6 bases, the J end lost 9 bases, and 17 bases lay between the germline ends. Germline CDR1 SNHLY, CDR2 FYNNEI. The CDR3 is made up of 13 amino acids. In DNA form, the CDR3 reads TGTGCCAGCAGCGAGGGAATATCCCCTAGCTACACCTTC. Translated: CASSEGISPSYTF.

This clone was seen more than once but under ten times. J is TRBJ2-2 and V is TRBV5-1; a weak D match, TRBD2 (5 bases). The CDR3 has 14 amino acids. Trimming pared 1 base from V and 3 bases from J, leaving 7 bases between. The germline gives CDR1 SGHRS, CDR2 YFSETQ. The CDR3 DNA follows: TGCGCCAGCAGCTTGCAACTAGACACCGGGGAGCTGTTTTTT. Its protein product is CASSLQLDTGELFF.

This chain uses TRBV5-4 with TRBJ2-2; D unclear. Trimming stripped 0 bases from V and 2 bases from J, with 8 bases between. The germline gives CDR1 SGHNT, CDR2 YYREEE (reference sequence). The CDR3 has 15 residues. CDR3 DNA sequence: TGTGCCAGCAGCTTGGGCATAGAAAACACCGGGGAGCTGTTTTTT. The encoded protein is CASSLGIENTGELFF.

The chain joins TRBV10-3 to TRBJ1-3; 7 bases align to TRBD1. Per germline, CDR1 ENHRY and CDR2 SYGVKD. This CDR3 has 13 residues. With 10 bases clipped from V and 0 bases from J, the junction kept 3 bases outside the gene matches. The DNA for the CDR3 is TGTGCCACGGGACAGAACTCTGGAAACACCATATATTTT. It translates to CATGQNSGNTIYF.

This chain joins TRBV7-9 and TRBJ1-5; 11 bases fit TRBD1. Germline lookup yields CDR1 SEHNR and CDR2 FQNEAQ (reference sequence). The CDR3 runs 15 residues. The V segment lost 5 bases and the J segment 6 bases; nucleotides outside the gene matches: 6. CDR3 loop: CASSPGTGGFQPQHF. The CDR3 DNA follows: TGTGCCAGCAGCCCCGGGACAGGGGGTTTTCAGCCCCAGCATTTT.

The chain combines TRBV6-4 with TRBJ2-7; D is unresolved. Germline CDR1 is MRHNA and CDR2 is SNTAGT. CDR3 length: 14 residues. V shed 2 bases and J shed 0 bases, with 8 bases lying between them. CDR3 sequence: CASSDPPSSYEQYF. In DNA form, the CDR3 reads TGTGCCAGCAGTGACCCCCCTAGCTCCTACGAGCAGTACTTC.

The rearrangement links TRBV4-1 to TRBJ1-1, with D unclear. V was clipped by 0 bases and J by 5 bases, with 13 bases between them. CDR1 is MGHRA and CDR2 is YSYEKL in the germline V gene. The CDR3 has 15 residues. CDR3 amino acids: CASSQESGVGTEAFF. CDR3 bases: TGCGCCAGCAGCCAAGAATCCGGGGTAGGAACTGAAGCTTTCTTT.

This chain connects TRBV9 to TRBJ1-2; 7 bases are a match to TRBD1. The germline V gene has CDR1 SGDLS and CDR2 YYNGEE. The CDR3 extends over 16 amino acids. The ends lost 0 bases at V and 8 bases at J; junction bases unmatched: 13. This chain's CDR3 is CASSVDIYEGAGGYTF. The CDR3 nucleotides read TGTGCCAGCAGCGTAGATATTTACGAGGGGGCCGGCGGCTACACCTTC.

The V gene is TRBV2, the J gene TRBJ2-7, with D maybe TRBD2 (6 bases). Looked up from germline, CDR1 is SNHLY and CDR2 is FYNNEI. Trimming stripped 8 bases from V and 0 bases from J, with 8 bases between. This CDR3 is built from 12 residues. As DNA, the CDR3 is TGTGCCAGCCCCGGGAGCTCCTACGAGCAGTACTTC. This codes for CASPGSSYEQYF.

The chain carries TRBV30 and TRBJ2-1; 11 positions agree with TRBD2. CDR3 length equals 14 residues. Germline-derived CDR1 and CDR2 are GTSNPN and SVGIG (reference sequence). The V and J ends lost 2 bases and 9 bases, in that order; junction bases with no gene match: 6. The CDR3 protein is CAWSLTSGTTEQFF. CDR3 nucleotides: TGTGCCTGGAGTCTGACTAGCGGGACAACTGAGCAGTTCTTC.

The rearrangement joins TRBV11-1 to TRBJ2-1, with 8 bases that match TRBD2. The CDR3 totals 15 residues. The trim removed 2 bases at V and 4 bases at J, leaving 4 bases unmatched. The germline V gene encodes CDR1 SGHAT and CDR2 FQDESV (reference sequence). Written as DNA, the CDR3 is TGTGCCAGCAGCTTACCGGGAGGGCAATACAATGAGCAGTTCTTC. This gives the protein CASSLPGGQYNEQFF.

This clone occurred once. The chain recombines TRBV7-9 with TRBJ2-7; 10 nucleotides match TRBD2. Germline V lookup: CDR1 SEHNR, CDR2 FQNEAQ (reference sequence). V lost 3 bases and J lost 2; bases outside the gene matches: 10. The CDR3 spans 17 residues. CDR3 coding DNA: TGTGCCAGCAGCTTCTTCTCCGGGACTAGCGTGACCTACGAGCAGTACTTC. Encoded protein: CASSFFSGTSVTYEQYF.

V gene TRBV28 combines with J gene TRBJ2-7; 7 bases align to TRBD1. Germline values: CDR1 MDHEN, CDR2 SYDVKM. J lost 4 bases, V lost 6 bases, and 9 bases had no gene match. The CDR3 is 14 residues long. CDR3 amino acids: CASRKSGTAYEQYF. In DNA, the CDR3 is TGTGCCAGCAGAAAATCCGGGACAGCTTACGAGCAGTACTTC.

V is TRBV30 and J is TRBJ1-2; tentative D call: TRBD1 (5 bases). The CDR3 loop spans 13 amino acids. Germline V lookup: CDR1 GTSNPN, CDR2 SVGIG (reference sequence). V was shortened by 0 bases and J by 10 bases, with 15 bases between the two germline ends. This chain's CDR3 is CAWSVLPGPPYTF. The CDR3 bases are TGTGCCTGGAGTGTACTCCCAGGGCCCCCCTACACCTTC.

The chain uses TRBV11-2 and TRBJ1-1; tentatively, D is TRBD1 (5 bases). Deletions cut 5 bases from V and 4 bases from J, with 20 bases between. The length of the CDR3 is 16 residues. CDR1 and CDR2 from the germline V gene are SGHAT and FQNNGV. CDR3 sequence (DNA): TGTGCCAGCAGCCCATTTGCATCAGGGCTAGGCACTGAAGCTTTCTTT. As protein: CASSPFASGLGTEAFF.

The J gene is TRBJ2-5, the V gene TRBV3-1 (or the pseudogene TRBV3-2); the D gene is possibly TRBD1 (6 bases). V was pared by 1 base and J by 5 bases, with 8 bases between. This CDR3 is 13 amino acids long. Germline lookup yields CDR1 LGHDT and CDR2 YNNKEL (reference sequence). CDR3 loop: CASSQGRGETQYF. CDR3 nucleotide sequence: TGTGCCAGCAGCCAAGGAAGGGGGGAGACCCAGTACTTC.

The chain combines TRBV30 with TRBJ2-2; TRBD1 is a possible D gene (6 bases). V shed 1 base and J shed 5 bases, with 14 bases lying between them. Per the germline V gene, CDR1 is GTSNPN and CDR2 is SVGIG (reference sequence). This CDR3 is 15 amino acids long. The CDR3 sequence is CAWSGDNQGTGELFF. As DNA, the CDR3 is TGTGCCTGGAGTGGGGACAATCAAGGGACCGGGGAGCTGTTTTTT.